Listed below are T cell receptor beta chains from one sample, sequenced in a study of beta chain features in type 1 diabetes. The protocol was immunoSEQ multiplex PCR, while the TCRdb copy is restricted to in-frame clones and leaves out a portion. The sample has a few hundred thousand clones; more than 11% are singletons. Sample: naive CD4+ T cells from blood. Receptor source: a man younger than 40 with type 1 diabetes. Each CDR3 is given with its conserved first and last residue. A D gene is named only where the DNA matches it firmly. Size is omitted from some rows. Given values are once, few, many or a class for expanded clones.

clone_size	v_call	d_call	j_call	cdr3_nt	cdr3_aa
.	TRBV5-4	.	TRBJ2-3	TGTGCCAGCAGCTTGGGGTCCAGCGGCACAGATACGCAGTATTTT	CASSLGSSGTDTQYF
.	TRBV5-5	TRBD1	TRBJ2-1	TGTGCCAGCAGAACCCCCGGGACAGGGGTGAACAATGAGCAGTTCTTC	CASRTPGTGVNNEQFF
few	TRBV7-2	TRBD2	TRBJ2-7	TGTGCCAGCAGAGGGGGCGGAGCGGGAGGTTACGAGCAGTACTTC	CASRGGGAGGYEQYF
.	TRBV5-1	.	TRBJ2-3	TGCGCCAGCAGCTTGCAAGATACGCAGTATTTT	CASSLQDTQYF
.	TRBV6-6	TRBD1	TRBJ2-7	TGTGCCAGCAGAGCGACAGGGGGGGACTACGAGCAGTACTTC	CASRATGGDYEQYF
few	TRBV19	.	TRBJ2-7	TGTGCCAGCAGGGCGGGACAGACCTACGAGCAGTACTTC	CASRAGQTYEQYF
few	TRBV18	TRBD2	TRBJ2-7	TGTGCCAGCTCTTCCTGGGCGGGGGATGGCTACGAGCAGTACTTC	CASSSWAGDGYEQYF
.	TRBV14	.	TRBJ1-1	TGTGCCAGCAGCCAAGACAGGAACACTGAAGCTTTCTTT	CASSQDRNTEAFF
few	TRBV11-2	.	TRBJ2-7	TGTGCCAGCAGCTACAGGAGCTACGAGCAGTACTTC	CASSYRSYEQYF
.	TRBV9	.	TRBJ2-1	TGTGCCAGCAGCTCCTTTAGGGGATATGAGCAGTTCTTC	CASSSFRGYEQFF
.	TRBV7-2	.	TRBJ2-2	TGTGCCAGCAGCCAACAGACGAACACCGGGGAGCTGTTTTTT	CASSQQTNTGELFF
few	TRBV10-3	TRBD1	TRBJ2-7	TGTGCCATCAGTCCAGGGGGCGGGGACGAGCAGTACTTC	CAISPGGGDEQYF
few	TRBV30	TRBD1	TRBJ1-1	TGTGCCTGGGACAGGGTCGGCACTGAAGCTTTCTTT	CAWDRVGTEAFF
few	TRBV5-1	TRBD1	TRBJ1-1	TGCGCCAGCAGCCCCGAGTGGACAGGAAACACTGAAGCTTTCTTT	CASSPEWTGNTEAFF
.	TRBV14	.	TRBJ1-1	TGTGCCAGCAGCGTCGACAGGAACACTGAAGCTTTCTTT	CASSVDRNTEAFF
few	TRBV28	TRBD2	TRBJ2-2	TGTGCCAGCAGGGGGACTAGCGGGAGGGGCACCGGGGAGCTGTTTTTT	CASRGTSGRGTGELFF
.	TRBV25-1	.	TRBJ1-2	TGTGCCAGCAGTGAGAACGGGAGGGGTGACTATGGCTACACCTTC	CASSENGRGDYGYTF
few	TRBV19	.	TRBJ1-1	TGTGCCAGTGGCCGGGAAACTGAAGCTTTCTTT	CASGRETEAFF
.	TRBV5-1	.	TRBJ2-3	TGCGCCAGCAACGGAGGAGATACGCAGTATTTT	CASNGGDTQYF
.	TRBV25-1	TRBD2	TRBJ2-5	TGTGCCAGCAGTGAGGGGACTAGCGGGGAAGAGACCCAGTACTTC	CASSEGTSGEETQYF
.	TRBV30	.	TRBJ2-7	TGTGCCTGGAGTGCGGCCCACGGGGGTGAGCAGTACTTC	CAWSAAHGGEQYF
.	TRBV2	.	TRBJ2-2	TGTGCCAGCAGTGAACAGGGGTCGGAGAACACCGGGGAGCTGTTTTTT	CASSEQGSENTGELFF
few	TRBV2	.	TRBJ2-7	TGTGCCAGCAGGGGGGGTCTTCGGGCCTCCCCCTACGAGCAGTACTTC	CASRGGLRASPYEQYF
.	TRBV29-1	.	TRBJ1-1	TGCAGCGCAAAGGGGGAGACGAACACTGAAGCTTTCTTT	CSAKGETNTEAFF
few	TRBV5-1	.	TRBJ1-1	TGCGCCAGCAGCTTGTTGCAGGGTGGGACTGAAGCTTTCTTT	CASSLLQGGTEAFF
.	TRBV6-5	.	TRBJ2-7	TGTGCCAGCAGCAGACCAGGAGGGATGGCCTACGAGCAGTACTTC	CASSRPGGMAYEQYF
.	TRBV12-5	TRBD1	TRBJ1-4	TGTGCTAGTGGCAGGGGGCCGGGTGAAAAACTGTTTTTT	CASGRGPGEKLFF
.	TRBV30	.	TRBJ1-5	TGTGCCTGGAGTACGGGGGGCCCGGGTCCGCCCCAGCATTTT	CAWSTGGPGPPQHF
.	TRBV6-6	.	TRBJ2-7	TGTGCCAGCACCCAGACCCCCCGGGGCGAGCAGTACTTC	CASTQTPRGEQYF
.	TRBV27	.	TRBJ1-2	TGTGCCACGCCACGGGAGCGGCATGGCTACACCTTC	CATPRERHGYTF
few	TRBV7-8	.	TRBJ2-7	TGTGCCAGCAGCCCACGGTTGCCCTACGAGCAGTACTTC	CASSPRLPYEQYF
.	TRBV7-9	.	TRBJ1-5	TGTGCCAGCAGCTTGGAGACAGGCACCAATCAGCCCCAGCATTTT	CASSLETGTNQPQHF
.	TRBV11-2	.	TRBJ2-7	TGTGCCAGCAGCTTAAGGGGTGGGCTATCAAGCTCCTACGAGCAGTACTTC	CASSLRGGLSSSYEQYF
few	TRBV5-4	TRBD2	TRBJ2-1	TGTGCCAGCAGCAAGACTAGCGGGACCTACAATGAGCAGTTCTTC	CASSKTSGTYNEQFF
few	TRBV5-1	TRBD2	TRBJ2-5	TGCGCCAGCAGCGGAGGGGATGCGGGGGGAGAGACCCAGTACTTC	CASSGGDAGGETQYF
.	TRBV5-6	.	TRBJ2-1	TGTGCCAGCAGCTTGGGTGGGGGCCCTTACAATGAGCAGTTCTTC	CASSLGGGPYNEQFF
.	TRBV12-5	.	TRBJ2-1	TGTGCTAGTGGTTTGAGCGGGACAGGATGGCAGTTCTTC	CASGLSGTGWQFF
.	TRBV29-1	.	TRBJ1-6	TGCAGCGTGGCTAGCAACGAGGATTCACCCCTCCACTTT	CSVASNEDSPLHF
few	TRBV30	TRBD1	TRBJ1-2	TGTGCCTGGAGTGAGGGGACAGGGGATCGCTACACCTTC	CAWSEGTGDRYTF
few	TRBV30	TRBD2	TRBJ2-1	TGTGCCTGGAGTCCCTGGGGTAGCGGGAGGCTTTACAATGAGCAGTTCTTC	CAWSPWGSGRLYNEQFF
few	TRBV4-1	TRBD2	TRBJ2-7	TGCGCCAGCAGCCGGCCTCTAGCGGGAGGTGGGTCCTACGAGCAGTACTTC	CASSRPLAGGGSYEQYF